This T cell receptor beta chain originates from a study of blood T cell dynamics during melanoma immunotherapy. On the study more broadly: Standard first-line treatment here was pembrolizumab or nivolumab plus ipilimumab in metastatic melanoma.

Some clones are missing from TCRdb's copy, which holds only in-frame ones; the method was immunoSEQ multiplex PCR. Among about 10,000 clones listed, 89% were seen once. Time point here: pre-treatment baseline. Apart from two fast progressors, RECIST 1.1 response was judged 12 weeks post-infusion. Germline V gives CDR1 MNHNY, CDR2 SVGAGI (reference sequence). With 5 bases clipped from V and 6 bases from J, the junction kept 13 bases outside the gene matches. The CDR3 is 15 amino acids. The chain uses TRBV6-6 and TRBJ2-7, with 7 bases matching TRBD2. Sequenced material: blood, taken from a patient treated with checkpoint blockade. This sequence originates from a human donor with melanoma. The CDR3 sequence is CASSSSGGGYGEQYF. The CDR3, as DNA: TGTGCCAGCAGTAGCTCCGGCGGGGGTTATGGCGAGCAGTACTTC.